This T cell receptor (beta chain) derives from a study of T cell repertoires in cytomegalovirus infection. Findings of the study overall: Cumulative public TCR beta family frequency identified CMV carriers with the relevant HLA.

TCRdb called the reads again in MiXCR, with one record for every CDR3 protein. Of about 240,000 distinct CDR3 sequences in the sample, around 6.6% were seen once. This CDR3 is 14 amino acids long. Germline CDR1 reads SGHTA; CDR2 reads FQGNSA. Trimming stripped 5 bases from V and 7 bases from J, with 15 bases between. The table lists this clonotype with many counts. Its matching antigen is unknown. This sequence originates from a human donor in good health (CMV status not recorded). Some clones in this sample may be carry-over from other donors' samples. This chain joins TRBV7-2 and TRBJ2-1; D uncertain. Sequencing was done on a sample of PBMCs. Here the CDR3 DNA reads TGTGCCAGCAGCCAATCCCTAGGGCTTAATGAGCAGTTCTTC. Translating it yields CASSQSLGLNEQFF. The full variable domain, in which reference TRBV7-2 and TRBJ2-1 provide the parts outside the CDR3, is GAGVSQSPSNKVTEKGKDVELRCDPISGHTALYWYRQSLGQGLEFLIYFQGNSAPDKSGLPSDRFSAERTGGSVSTLTIQRTQQEDSAVYLCASSQSLGLNEQFFGPGTRLTVL.